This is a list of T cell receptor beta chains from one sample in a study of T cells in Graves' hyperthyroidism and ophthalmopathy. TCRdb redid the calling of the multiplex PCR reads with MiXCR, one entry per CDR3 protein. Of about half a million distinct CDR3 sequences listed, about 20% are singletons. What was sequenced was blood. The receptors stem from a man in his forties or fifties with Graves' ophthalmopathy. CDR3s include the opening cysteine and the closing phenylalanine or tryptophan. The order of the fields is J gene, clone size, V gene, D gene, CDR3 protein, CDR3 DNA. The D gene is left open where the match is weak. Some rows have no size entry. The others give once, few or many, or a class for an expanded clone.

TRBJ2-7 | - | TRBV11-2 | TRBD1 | CASSPGRQGSISYEQYF | TGTGCCAGCAGCCCCGGCCGACAGGGAAGCATCTCGTACGAGCAGTACTTC
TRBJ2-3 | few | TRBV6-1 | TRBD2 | CASSQWTSQKQYF | TGTGCCAGCAGCCAATGGACTAGCCAAAAGCAGTATTTT
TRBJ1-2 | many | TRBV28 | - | CASSFLQGHYGYTF | TGTGCCAGCAGTTTCCTCCAGGGCCACTATGGCTACACCTTC
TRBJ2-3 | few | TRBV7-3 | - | CASSMGPFTDTQYF | TGTGCCAGCAGCATGGGGCCCTTCACAGATACGCAGTATTTT
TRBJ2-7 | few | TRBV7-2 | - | CASSSSAVYEQYF | TGTGCCAGCAGCTCTTCGGCCGTTTACGAGCAGTACTTC
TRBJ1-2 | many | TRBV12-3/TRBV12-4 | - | CASSLSGLNYGYTF | TGTGCCAGCAGTTTATCAGGCCTCAACTATGGCTACACCTTC
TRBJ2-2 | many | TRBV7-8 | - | CASSSPIEDGELFF | TGTGCCAGCAGCTCACCCATAGAGGACGGGGAGCTGTTTTTT
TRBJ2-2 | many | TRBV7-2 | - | CASSLVGPTGELFF | TGTGCCAGCAGCTTAGTGGGTCCCACCGGGGAGCTGTTTTTT
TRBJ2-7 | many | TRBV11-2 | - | CASSLPDPLLEQYF | TGTGCCAGCAGCCTACCTGACCCACTCCTCGAGCAGTACTTC
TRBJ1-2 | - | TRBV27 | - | CASGRDKAYTF | TGTGCCAGCGGCCGGGACAAGGCCTACACCTTC
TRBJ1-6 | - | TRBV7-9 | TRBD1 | CASSLRGDRQNSPLHF | TGTGCCAGCAGCTTAAGGGGGGACAGACAGAATTCACCCCTCCACTTT
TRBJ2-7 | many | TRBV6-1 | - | CASSEVTASEQYF | TGTGCCAGCAGTGAAGTAACGGCGTCCGAGCAGTACTTC
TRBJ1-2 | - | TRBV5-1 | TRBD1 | CASSLEGALHGYTF | TGCGCCAGCAGCTTGGAGGGGGCTTTACATGGCTACACCTTC
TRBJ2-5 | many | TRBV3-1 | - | CASSQGEAQYF | TGTGCCAGCAGCCAAGGGGAGGCCCAGTACTTC
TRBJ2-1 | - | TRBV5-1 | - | CASSLGVGSYNEQFF | TGCGCCAGCAGCTTAGGAGTCGGATCTTACAATGAGCAGTTCTTC
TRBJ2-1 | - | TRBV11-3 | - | CASSSGSHYNEQFF | TGTGCCAGCAGCTCCGGTAGCCACTACAATGAGCAGTTCTTC
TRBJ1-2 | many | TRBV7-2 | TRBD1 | CASSHWDSLYGYTF | TGTGCCAGCAGCCATTGGGACAGCCTGTATGGCTACACCTTC
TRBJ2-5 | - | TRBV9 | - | CASSVSPAGANQETQYF | TGTGCCAGCAGCGTATCCCCTGCGGGGGCCAACCAAGAGACCCAGTACTTC
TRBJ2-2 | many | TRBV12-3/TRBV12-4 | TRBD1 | CASSTGVTGELFF | TGTGCCAGCAGTACAGGGGTCACCGGGGAGCTGTTTTTT
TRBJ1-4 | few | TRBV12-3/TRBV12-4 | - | CASSLVMAATNEKLFF | TGTGCCAGCAGTTTAGTGATGGCTGCAACTAATGAAAAACTGTTTTTT
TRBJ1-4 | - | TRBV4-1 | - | CASSQEPGRSAGNEKLFF | TGCGCCAGCAGCCAAGAGCCCGGAAGGTCGGCGGGCAATGAAAAACTGTTTTTT
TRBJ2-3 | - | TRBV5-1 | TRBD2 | CASSLASGRVADTQYF | TGCGCCAGCAGCTTGGCTAGCGGGAGGGTTGCAGATACGCAGTATTTT
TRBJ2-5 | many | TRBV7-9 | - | CASSYPGPKGTQYF | TGTGCCAGCAGCTACCCGGGACCGAAAGGGACCCAGTACTTC
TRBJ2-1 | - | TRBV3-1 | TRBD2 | CASSQDASGRATQFF | TGTGCCAGCAGCCAAGACGCTAGCGGGAGGGCGACCCAGTTCTTC
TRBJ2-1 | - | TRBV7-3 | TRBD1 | CASSPEGAGSYNEQFF | TGTGCCAGCAGCCCCGAGGGGGCAGGTTCCTACAATGAGCAGTTCTTC
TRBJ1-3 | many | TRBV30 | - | CAWRAVDGNTIYF | TGTGCCTGGAGGGCAGTTGATGGAAACACCATATATTTT
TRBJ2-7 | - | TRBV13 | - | CASSRRGRGHEQYF | TGTGCCAGCAGCCGCCGGGGGCGTGGCCACGAGCAGTACTTC
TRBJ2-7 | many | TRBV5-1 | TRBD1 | CASSLGDRASYEQYF | TGCGCCAGCAGCTTGGGGGACAGGGCCTCCTACGAGCAGTACTTC
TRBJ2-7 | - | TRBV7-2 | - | CASSPSVLFTYEQYF | TGTGCCAGCAGCCCGTCAGTTCTATTTACCTACGAGCAGTACTTC
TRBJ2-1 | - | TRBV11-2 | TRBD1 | CASSRLPGTGTYNEQFF | TGTGCCAGCAGCCGATTGCCCGGGACAGGGACTTACAATGAGCAGTTCTTC
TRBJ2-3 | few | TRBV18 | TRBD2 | CASSPASGVSTDTQYF | TGTGCCAGCTCACCAGCTAGCGGGGTGAGCACAGATACGCAGTATTTT
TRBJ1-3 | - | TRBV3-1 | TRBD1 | CASSLRGTASGNTIYF | TGTGCCAGCAGCCTCCGTGGGACAGCTTCTGGAAACACCATATATTTT
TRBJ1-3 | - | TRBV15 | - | CATSRDFLGGRNTIYF | TGTGCCACCAGCAGAGATTTTCTTGGGGGACGAAACACCATATATTTT
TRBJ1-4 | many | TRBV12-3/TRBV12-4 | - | CASRSRRGTQNEKLFF | TGTGCCAGCAGATCCCGTAGGGGGACCCAAAATGAAAAACTGTTTTTT
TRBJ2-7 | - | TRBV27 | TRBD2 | CASRVAGAYEQYF | TGTGCCAGCAGAGTAGCGGGGGCCTACGAGCAGTACTTC
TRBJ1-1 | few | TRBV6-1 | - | CASKETGNTEAFF | TGTGCCAGCAAAGAGACAGGGAACACTGAAGCTTTCTTT
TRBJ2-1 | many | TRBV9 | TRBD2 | CASSATGTSGLNEQFF | TGTGCCAGCAGCGCTACCGGGACTAGCGGGCTCAATGAGCAGTTCTTC
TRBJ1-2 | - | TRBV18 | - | CASSPLAASGYTF | TGTGCCAGCTCACCACTGGCGGCCTCCGGCTACACCTTC
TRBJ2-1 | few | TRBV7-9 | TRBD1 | CASRPGTGEYNEQFF | TGTGCCAGCAGACCGGGGACAGGAGAATACAATGAGCAGTTCTTC